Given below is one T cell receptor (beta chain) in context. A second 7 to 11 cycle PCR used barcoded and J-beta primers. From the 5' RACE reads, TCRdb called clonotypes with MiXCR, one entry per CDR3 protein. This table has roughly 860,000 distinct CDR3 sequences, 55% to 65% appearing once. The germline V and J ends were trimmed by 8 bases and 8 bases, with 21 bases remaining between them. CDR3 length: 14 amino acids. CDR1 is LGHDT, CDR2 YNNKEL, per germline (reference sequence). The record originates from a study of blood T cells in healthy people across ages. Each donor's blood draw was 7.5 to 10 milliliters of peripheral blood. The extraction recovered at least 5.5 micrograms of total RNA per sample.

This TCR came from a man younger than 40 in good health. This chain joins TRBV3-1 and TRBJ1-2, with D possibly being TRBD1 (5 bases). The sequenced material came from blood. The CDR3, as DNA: TGTGCCAGCGCTCCCAGGGCACGTGGAGGAGGCTACACCTTC. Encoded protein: CASAPRARGGGYTF.